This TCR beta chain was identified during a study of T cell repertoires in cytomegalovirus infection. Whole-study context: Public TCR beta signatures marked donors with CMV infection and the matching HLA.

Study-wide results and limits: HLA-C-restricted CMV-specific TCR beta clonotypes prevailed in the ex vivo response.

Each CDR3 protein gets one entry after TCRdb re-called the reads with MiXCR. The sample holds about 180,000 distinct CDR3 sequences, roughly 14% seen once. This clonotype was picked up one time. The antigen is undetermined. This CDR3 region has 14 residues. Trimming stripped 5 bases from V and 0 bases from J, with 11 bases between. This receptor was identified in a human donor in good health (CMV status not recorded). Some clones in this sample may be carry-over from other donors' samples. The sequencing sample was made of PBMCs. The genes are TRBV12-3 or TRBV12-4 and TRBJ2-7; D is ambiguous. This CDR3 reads CASSPNLGSYEQYF. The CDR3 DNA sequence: TGTGCCAGCAGTCCCAACCTTGGCTCCTACGAGCAGTACTTC.